Listed below are T cell receptor beta chains from one sample, sequenced in a study of blood T cell repertoires in COVID-19. Some clones are missing from TCRdb's copy, which holds only in-frame ones; the method was immunoSEQ multiplex PCR. Seen here are a few hundred thousand clones, 84% observed once, and the top ten hold roughly 13%. Input material: peripheral blood. The receptors shown here come from a human donor in a cohort sampled during active COVID-19. CDR3s include the opening cysteine and the closing phenylalanine or tryptophan. Each record gives: CDR3 DNA, CDR3 protein, clone size, D gene, J gene, V gene. The D gene is left open where the match is weak. Clone size, where shown, is once, few, many, or a class for clones that have expanded.

CDR3 DNA: TGTGCCAGCTCACGGGACAGTCTGGTTGGGGCCAACGTCCTGACTTTC; CDR3 protein: CASSRDSLVGANVLTF; clone size: -; D gene: TRBD1; J gene: TRBJ2-6; V gene: TRBV18
CDR3 DNA: TGTGCCAGCAGCCATCCTAGCGGGAGCACAGATACGCAGTATTTT; CDR3 protein: CASSHPSGSTDTQYF; clone size: -; D gene: TRBD2; J gene: TRBJ2-3; V gene: TRBV3-1/TRBV3-2
CDR3 DNA: TGTGCCAGTAGTATTTCAGGGATCGGCTACACCTTC; CDR3 protein: CASSISGIGYTF; clone size: once; D gene: -; J gene: TRBJ1-2; V gene: TRBV19
CDR3 DNA: TGTGCCAGCAGCCAAAGCGGCGGGAATTATTACTACGAGCAGTACTTC; CDR3 protein: CASSQSGGNYYYEQYF; clone size: once; D gene: -; J gene: TRBJ2-7; V gene: TRBV3-1/TRBV3-2
CDR3 DNA: TGTGCCAGCAGTTTATCGCGGAGCTCAGTTACGCAGTATTTT; CDR3 protein: CASSLSRSSVTQYF; clone size: -; D gene: -; J gene: TRBJ2-3; V gene: TRBV27
CDR3 DNA: TGTGCCAGCAGGCGAAGCGGGAGAGCCTACGAGCAGTACTTC; CDR3 protein: CASRRSGRAYEQYF; clone size: -; D gene: TRBD2; J gene: TRBJ2-7; V gene: TRBV27
CDR3 DNA: TGTGCCAGCAGTCGGGGACAGTTCAACTATGGCTACACCTTC; CDR3 protein: CASSRGQFNYGYTF; clone size: -; D gene: TRBD1; J gene: TRBJ1-2; V gene: TRBV6-5
CDR3 DNA: TGTGCCAGCAGTGGGGACAGGGGCAGCGGGAGGATTCACGAGCAGTACTTC; CDR3 protein: CASSGDRGSGRIHEQYF; clone size: -; D gene: -; J gene: TRBJ2-7; V gene: TRBV2
CDR3 DNA: TGTGCCAGCAGTGGTGACAGGGAAGTAGTGTACGAGCAGTACTTC; CDR3 protein: CASSGDREVVYEQYF; clone size: -; D gene: TRBD1; J gene: TRBJ2-7; V gene: TRBV28
CDR3 DNA: TGTGCCAGCAGTTTAGTCCAGGGGGGTACCCAGTACTTC; CDR3 protein: CASSLVQGGTQYF; clone size: -; D gene: -; J gene: TRBJ2-5; V gene: TRBV12-3/TRBV12-4
CDR3 DNA: TGTGCCAGCACCCAGGGGTCGGCGAATAGTCAGCCCCAGCATTTT; CDR3 protein: CASTQGSANSQPQHF; clone size: -; D gene: -; J gene: TRBJ1-5; V gene: TRBV6-5
CDR3 DNA: TGTGCCAGCAGTTACTCGAATCAGATTCGCACTGAAGCTTTCTTT; CDR3 protein: CASSYSNQIRTEAFF; clone size: -; D gene: -; J gene: TRBJ1-1; V gene: TRBV6-5
CDR3 DNA: TGTGCCAGCAGCTTAGAACCGGGGGTCGACGAGCAGTACTTC; CDR3 protein: CASSLEPGVDEQYF; clone size: once; D gene: -; J gene: TRBJ2-7; V gene: TRBV7-2
CDR3 DNA: TGTGCCAGCAGTTTCTCTAGCGGGAGGGCGTATGAGCAGTTCTTC; CDR3 protein: CASSFSSGRAYEQFF; clone size: -; D gene: TRBD2; J gene: TRBJ2-1; V gene: TRBV28
CDR3 DNA: TGTGCCAGCAGTCCACGACAGGGGTGGGGCACTGAAGCTTTCTTT; CDR3 protein: CASSPRQGWGTEAFF; clone size: -; D gene: TRBD1; J gene: TRBJ1-1; V gene: TRBV27
CDR3 DNA: TGTGCCAGCAGTCCGAGCGGGAGTCTATACAATGAGCAGTTCTTC; CDR3 protein: CASSPSGSLYNEQFF; clone size: -; D gene: TRBD2; J gene: TRBJ2-1; V gene: TRBV27
CDR3 DNA: TGTGCCAGCAGTTCATCAGACAGGGGCTCGTACGAGCAGTACTTC; CDR3 protein: CASSSSDRGSYEQYF; clone size: -; D gene: TRBD1; J gene: TRBJ2-7; V gene: TRBV28
CDR3 DNA: TGCGCCAGCAGCCAGGGGCTAGCGGGAGGCAGCTCCTACGAGCAGTACTTC; CDR3 protein: CASSQGLAGGSSYEQYF; clone size: -; D gene: TRBD2; J gene: TRBJ2-7; V gene: TRBV4-1
CDR3 DNA: TGTGCCAGCAGTTCCCCAGGGGCCACCGCCTACGAGCAGTACTTC; CDR3 protein: CASSSPGATAYEQYF; clone size: -; D gene: -; J gene: TRBJ2-7; V gene: TRBV28
CDR3 DNA: TGTGCCAGCAGTTACGAAGACGACAGGGGCCAGCATTTT; CDR3 protein: CASSYEDDRGQHF; clone size: -; D gene: TRBD1; J gene: TRBJ1-5; V gene: TRBV6-6
CDR3 DNA: TGCGCCAGCAGCCAAACCCCAGGGTATCAAGAGACCCAGTACTTC; CDR3 protein: CASSQTPGYQETQYF; clone size: -; D gene: -; J gene: TRBJ2-5; V gene: TRBV5-1
CDR3 DNA: TGTGCCAGCAGTCTATCGATGGCGGGGCTGAGAAATGAAAAACTGTTTTTT; CDR3 protein: CASSLSMAGLRNEKLFF; clone size: -; D gene: -; J gene: TRBJ1-4; V gene: TRBV27
CDR3 DNA: TGTGCCGCCCGGGGACAGGTATATGGCTACACCTTC; CDR3 protein: CAARGQVYGYTF; clone size: -; D gene: TRBD1; J gene: TRBJ1-2; V gene: TRBV10-3
CDR3 DNA: TGTGCCAGCAGTCCCCTAGCGGGGGGCTACGAGCAGTACTTC; CDR3 protein: CASSPLAGGYEQYF; clone size: -; D gene: TRBD2; J gene: TRBJ2-7; V gene: TRBV27
CDR3 DNA: TGTGCCAGCAGCCAAGCCGGGACTAGCGGGACCCTGTACTTC; CDR3 protein: CASSQAGTSGTLYF; clone size: -; D gene: TRBD2; J gene: TRBJ2-7; V gene: TRBV3-1/TRBV3-2
CDR3 DNA: TGTGCCATCAGTGAGAGAGCAGATACGCAGTATTTT; CDR3 protein: CAISERADTQYF; clone size: -; D gene: -; J gene: TRBJ2-3; V gene: TRBV10-3
CDR3 DNA: TGTGCCAGCAGAACCGGGACAGGGATAGAGACCCAGTACTTC; CDR3 protein: CASRTGTGIETQYF; clone size: -; D gene: TRBD1; J gene: TRBJ2-5; V gene: TRBV11-2
CDR3 DNA: TGTGCCAGCAGCTTGGGGACAGGGGCCCTTAGCACAGATACGCAGTATTTT; CDR3 protein: CASSLGTGALSTDTQYF; clone size: once; D gene: TRBD1; J gene: TRBJ2-3; V gene: TRBV11-2
CDR3 DNA: TGTGCCAGCAGCCACATTGTAGCGGAGCCCCAGGCGCAGTATTTT; CDR3 protein: CASSHIVAEPQAQYF; clone size: -; D gene: -; J gene: TRBJ2-3; V gene: TRBV7-2
CDR3 DNA: TGTGCCAGCAGTGTTTGGGCAGGGGGGTATGAGCAGTTCTTC; CDR3 protein: CASSVWAGGYEQFF; clone size: -; D gene: -; J gene: TRBJ2-1; V gene: TRBV2
CDR3 DNA: TGTGCCAGCAGTTTCTTTCGGACAGGGGTTCTTGGGGCCAACGTCCTGACTTTC; CDR3 protein: CASSFFRTGVLGANVLTF; clone size: -; D gene: TRBD1; J gene: TRBJ2-6; V gene: TRBV27
CDR3 DNA: TGTGCCAGCATAGTTACTAGCGGGACTGGCGGCGAGCAGTACTTC; CDR3 protein: CASIVTSGTGGEQYF; clone size: -; D gene: TRBD2; J gene: TRBJ2-7; V gene: TRBV6-5
CDR3 DNA: TGTGCCAGCAGTTTAGGCCCCTCCTACGAGCAGTACTTC; CDR3 protein: CASSLGPSYEQYF; clone size: -; D gene: -; J gene: TRBJ2-7; V gene: TRBV27
CDR3 DNA: TGTGCCAGTAGCGACAGGGTGGACACTGAAGCTTTCTTT; CDR3 protein: CASSDRVDTEAFF; clone size: -; D gene: TRBD1; J gene: TRBJ1-1; V gene: TRBV19
CDR3 DNA: TGTGCCAGCAGTCTGCGGGAGACCCAGTACTTC; CDR3 protein: CASSLRETQYF; clone size: -; D gene: -; J gene: TRBJ2-5; V gene: TRBV28
CDR3 DNA: TGTGCCAGCAGTTTTAGCGGGAGCCCCTACAATGAGCAGTTCTTC; CDR3 protein: CASSFSGSPYNEQFF; clone size: -; D gene: TRBD2; J gene: TRBJ2-1; V gene: TRBV28
CDR3 DNA: TGTGCCAGCAGCCCCCGAAGCCGACTAGCGGGAGGGCCTACAGATACGCAGTATTTT; CDR3 protein: CASSPRSRLAGGPTDTQYF; clone size: few; D gene: TRBD2; J gene: TRBJ2-3; V gene: TRBV7-2
CDR3 DNA: TGTGCCAGCAGTCCTCGAGTCGCGGGAGGGCCTGGGGGAGAGACCCAGTACTTC; CDR3 protein: CASSPRVAGGPGGETQYF; clone size: -; D gene: TRBD2; J gene: TRBJ2-5; V gene: TRBV6-6
CDR3 DNA: TGTGCCAGCAGCTTAGGCGGGGCGGGAATGTCGAACACCGGGGAGCTGTTTTTT; CDR3 protein: CASSLGGAGMSNTGELFF; clone size: -; D gene: -; J gene: TRBJ2-2; V gene: TRBV7-2
CDR3 DNA: TGTGCCAGCAACGGTAGCAATCAGCCCCAGCATTTT; CDR3 protein: CASNGSNQPQHF; clone size: -; D gene: -; J gene: TRBJ1-5; V gene: TRBV28
CDR3 DNA: TGTGCCAGTAGTCGGTCCGGGACAGGGGGCTACGAGCAGTACTTC; CDR3 protein: CASSRSGTGGYEQYF; clone size: -; D gene: TRBD1; J gene: TRBJ2-7; V gene: TRBV19
CDR3 DNA: TGCGCCAGCAGCCAAGATACCCAGGGGCGACGCACAGATACGCAGTATTTT; CDR3 protein: CASSQDTQGRRTDTQYF; clone size: once; D gene: -; J gene: TRBJ2-3; V gene: TRBV4-1
CDR3 DNA: TGTGCCAGCAGCTTTTACGGACAGGAGAGCTACGAGCAGTACTTC; CDR3 protein: CASSFYGQESYEQYF; clone size: -; D gene: TRBD1; J gene: TRBJ2-7; V gene: TRBV7-9
CDR3 DNA: TGTGCCAGCTCTTACCTACAGGGCTCTGAAGCTTTCTTT; CDR3 protein: CASSYLQGSEAFF; clone size: -; D gene: -; J gene: TRBJ1-1; V gene: TRBV27
CDR3 DNA: TGTGCCAGCAGCCTACTAGCGGGAGGGATAGATACGCAGTATTTT; CDR3 protein: CASSLLAGGIDTQYF; clone size: -; D gene: TRBD2; J gene: TRBJ2-3; V gene: TRBV6-5
CDR3 DNA: TGTGCCAGCACCGTCCCGGGACAGAATGTCAATGAGCAGTTCTTC; CDR3 protein: CASTVPGQNVNEQFF; clone size: -; D gene: TRBD1; J gene: TRBJ2-1; V gene: TRBV28
CDR3 DNA: TGTGCCAGCAGTGAATGGGGGACAGGGGACCTAAATGAAAAACTGTTTTTT; CDR3 protein: CASSEWGTGDLNEKLFF; clone size: once; D gene: TRBD1; J gene: TRBJ1-4; V gene: TRBV6-1
CDR3 DNA: TGTGCCAGCAGCTTCGGAGGGGGCCCTAGCAATCAGCCCCAGCATTTT; CDR3 protein: CASSFGGGPSNQPQHF; clone size: -; D gene: TRBD1; J gene: TRBJ1-5; V gene: TRBV5-6
CDR3 DNA: TGCAGTGCTTCGACTTGGAATGAGCAGTTCTTC; CDR3 protein: CSASTWNEQFF; clone size: -; D gene: -; J gene: TRBJ2-1; V gene: TRBV20-1
CDR3 DNA: TGCGCCAGCAGCGTTGACAAAGCTAACTATGGCTACACCTTC; CDR3 protein: CASSVDKANYGYTF; clone size: -; D gene: -; J gene: TRBJ1-2; V gene: TRBV5-1
CDR3 DNA: TGCGCCAGCAACCCATCTATTTCGGGCGGGGTGAACACCGGGGAGCTGTTTTTT; CDR3 protein: CASNPSISGGVNTGELFF; clone size: -; D gene: -; J gene: TRBJ2-2; V gene: TRBV5-1
CDR3 DNA: TGTGCCAGCTTATTCCGGGCCTCGGACTATTACGAGCAGTACTTC; CDR3 protein: CASLFRASDYYEQYF; clone size: few; D gene: -; J gene: TRBJ2-7; V gene: TRBV27
CDR3 DNA: TGTGCCAGTAGACTGACAGGAAGGGACGAGCAGTACTTC; CDR3 protein: CASRLTGRDEQYF; clone size: -; D gene: -; J gene: TRBJ2-7; V gene: TRBV19
CDR3 DNA: TGCGCCAGCAGCTCCCTTTCGGGGGAGTATGGCTACACCTTC; CDR3 protein: CASSSLSGEYGYTF; clone size: few; D gene: -; J gene: TRBJ1-2; V gene: TRBV5-1